The rows below give T cell receptor beta chains drawn from one sample of a study of early T cells in non-severe SARS-CoV-2 infection. TCRdb itself ran the 5' RACE reads through MiXCR, one entry per CDR3 protein. The sample yields some 30,000 distinct CDR3 sequences, roughly 7.2% seen once. The sequenced material came from whole blood. The receptor source for this set is an adult who was a healthcare worker with PCR-confirmed SARS-CoV-2 infection or an uninfected control (not recorded which). CDR3s include the opening cysteine and the closing phenylalanine or tryptophan. D genes are given only for firm matches. Size is omitted from some rows. Given values are once, few, many or a class for expanded clones.

CDR3	DNA	V	J	D	size
CASSITREGPQHF	TGTGCCAGTAGTATCACACGAGAGGGGCCCCAGCATTTT	TRBV19	TRBJ1-5	.	many
CASSISGRAGGTF	TGTGCCAGCAGTATTAGCGGGAGGGCCGGAGGTACTTTT	TRBV28	TRBJ2-3	TRBD2	few
CASSEPGTEAFF	TGTGCCAGCAGTGAGCCGGGCACTGAAGCTTTCTTT	TRBV6-1	TRBJ1-1	.	many
CASSWGRENSPLHF	TGTGCCAGCAGCTGGGGCAGGGAGAATTCACCCCTCCACTTT	TRBV5-8	TRBJ1-6	.	.
CSVAGQNTGELFF	TGCAGCGTTGCAGGACAGAACACCGGGGAGCTGTTTTTT	TRBV29-1	TRBJ2-2	.	many
CASSSFRTGYNEQFF	TGTGCCAGCAGCTCTTTCCGGACTGGGTACAATGAGCAGTTCTTC	TRBV7-2	TRBJ2-1	.	few
CASSHRKGDEKASSGNTIYF	TGTGCCAGCAGCCATCGGAAGGGCGACGAGAAGGCCTCCTCTGGAAACACCATATATTTT	TRBV3-1	TRBJ1-3	.	many
CASSQDRSGAGEPLNEQFF	TGCGCCAGCAGCCAAGATAGGTCAGGAGCGGGAGAGCCTCTGAATGAGCAGTTCTTC	TRBV4-3	TRBJ2-1	TRBD2	.
CASSPGKSNQPQHF	TGTGCCAGCTCACCAGGGAAGAGCAATCAGCCCCAGCATTTT	TRBV18	TRBJ1-5	.	few
CASSPGLAEGEQYF	TGTGCCAGCTCACCGGGACTAGCGGAAGGCGAGCAGTACTTC	TRBV18	TRBJ2-7	TRBD2	few
CAISESTGIYGYTF	TGTGCCATCAGTGAGTCGACAGGGATCTATGGCTACACCTTC	TRBV10-3	TRBJ1-2	TRBD1	many
CASSLRGARNTEAFF	TGTGCCAGCTCACTTCGTGGGGCTCGGAACACTGAAGCTTTCTTT	TRBV18	TRBJ1-1	.	many
CASSLVGSNTEAFF	TGTGCCAGCAGCTTGGTAGGCAGTAACACTGAAGCTTTCTTT	TRBV5-5	TRBJ1-1	.	medium-sized
CASSQDGQTSGRTWSYEQYF	TGTGCCAGCAGCCAAGATGGCCAGACTAGCGGGAGAACTTGGTCCTACGAGCAGTACTTC	TRBV4-2	TRBJ2-7	TRBD2	many
CSAWDRSYEQYF	TGCAGTGCATGGGACAGGTCCTACGAGCAGTACTTC	TRBV20-1	TRBJ2-7	TRBD1	few
CASSQGGEQYF	TGTGCCAGCAGCCAGGGGGGGGAGCAGTACTTC	TRBV7-9	TRBJ2-7	.	many
CASSLDRHTDTQYF	TGTGCCAGCAGTTTGGACAGGCACACAGATACGCAGTATTTT	TRBV12-3/TRBV12-4	TRBJ2-3	TRBD1	many
CASSLGDRAIYNEQFF	TGTGCCAGCTCACTGGGGGACAGGGCCATTTACAATGAGCAGTTCTTC	TRBV18	TRBJ2-1	TRBD1	few
CASSQEVRFYGYTF	TGCGCCAGCAGCCAAGAAGTCCGATTCTATGGCTACACCTTC	TRBV4-3	TRBJ1-2	.	many
CASSLLEYDSYTF	TGCGCCAGCAGCTTGCTAGAGTATGATAGCTACACCTTC	TRBV5-1	TRBJ1-2	.	few
CSASGTTSGNTIYF	TGCAGTGCTAGTGGGACCACCTCTGGAAACACCATATATTTT	TRBV20-1	TRBJ1-3	.	medium-sized
CASSGTGSQRSYNEQFF	TGTGCCAGTAGCGGGACAGGTTCCCAAAGAAGCTACAATGAGCAGTTCTTC	TRBV19	TRBJ2-1	TRBD1	few
CASSLAVQGAADTQYF	TGTGCCAGCAGCTTAGCCGTACAGGGGGCTGCAGATACGCAGTATTTT	TRBV7-2	TRBJ2-3	TRBD1	many